One and the same sample provided the 30 T cell receptor beta chains below, sequenced in a study of CXCR3-negative and CXCR3-positive naive CD8 T cells. Findings and caveats of the study: Hydrophobicity was higher for TRB CDR3s found in CXCR3-positive naive cells than in CXCR3-negative naive cells.

No antigens are known for them. The libraries of TRB cDNA were prepared using 5' RACE with UMI labels. After re-calling the 5' RACE reads, TCRdb lists one entry per CDR3 protein, DNA absent. The sample has approximately 89,000 distinct CDR3 sequences. Sequenced material: naive CXCR3+ CD8+ T cells from blood. As to subset: CD45RO-CCR7+CD27+CD95- naive CD8+ T cells expressing CXCR3 (TNR3+). The origin of the receptors is a human donor in good health. Some clones in this sample may be carry-over from other donors' samples.

This chain uses TRBV7-6 with TRBJ2-1; lacking DNA, the TRBD2 call made by TCRdb goes unchecked. The CDR3 spans 15 residues. The germline gives CDR1 SGHVS, CDR2 FNYEAQ. CDR3 sequence reads: CASSSDLSSYNEQFF.

The V and J genes are TRBV14 and TRBJ2-3. The CDR3 contains 16 residues. Per the germline V gene, CDR1 is SGHDN and CDR2 is FVKESK. CDR3 in amino acids: CASSLLQISSTDTQYF.

V is TRBV27 and J is TRBJ2-7. The germline CDR1 and CDR2 sequences are MNHEY and SMNVEV (reference sequence). The length of the CDR3 is 15 residues. CDR3 residues: CASSLSGGSSYEQYF.

The chain couples TRBV5-1 to TRBJ2-7. Germline V gene data show CDR1 as SGHRS and CDR2 as YFSETQ. The CDR3 sequence is 15 residues long. CDR3: CASSSGTGGAYEQYF.

The chain employs TRBV23-1 and TRBJ1-5; no DNA is available, so the TRBD1 call from TCRdb remains unchecked. TRBV23-1 is marked as an open reading frame, function uncertain. The CDR3 has 13 amino acids. CDR3 protein: CATTDSLNQPQHF.

The rearrangement joins TRBV14 to TRBJ2-1; with no DNA, the TCRdb D assignment of TRBD1 cannot be verified. Germline V gene lookup returns CDR1 SGHDN and CDR2 FVKESK. This CDR3 is built from 12 residues. CDR3: CASSHNPSAQFF.

The rearrangement uses TRBV28 and TRBJ1-5; TCRdb calls TRBD1, which cannot be checked without DNA. The CDR3 contains 14 residues. Germline CDR1 and CDR2: MDHEN and SYDVKM. The CDR3 loop is CASSSQRGAQPQHF.

J is TRBJ2-7 and V is TRBV7-9; TCRdb proposes TRBD1, but this gene call is untestable without DNA. The length of the CDR3 is 15 residues. Germline V gene data show CDR1 as SEHNR and CDR2 as FQNEAQ (reference sequence). The CDR3 loop reads CASSFNRESSYEQYF.

The rearrangement joins TRBV7-9 to TRBJ2-3; the TCRdb D gene call, TRBD2, has no DNA to confirm it. The CDR3 covers 16 residues. CDR1 is SEHNR and CDR2 is FQNEAQ in the germline V gene (reference sequence). The CDR3 protein is CASSPVGGPNTDTQYF.

The V call is TRBV4-2, the J call TRBJ2-1; the TCRdb call, TRBD1, lacks DNA for checking. The germline V gene has CDR1 LGHNA and CDR2 YNFKEQ. The CDR3 has 18 amino acids. The CDR3 protein is CASSQEGGSGQAYNEQFF.

The V and J genes are TRBV7-3 and TRBJ2-3; TCRdb's D call of TRBD2 is untestable without DNA. Germline CDR1 reads SGHTA; CDR2 reads FQGTGA. The CDR3 has 16 amino acids. CDR3 region: CASSLNPWEGEDTQYF.

This sequence joins TRBV15 and TRBJ1-1; TCRdb returns TRBD1, unconfirmable since there is no DNA. Germline lookup yields CDR1 LNHNV and CDR2 YYDKDF (reference sequence). The CDR3 length is 14 residues. The CDR3 loop is CATTKTGPNTEAFF.

The rearrangement uses TRBV13 and TRBJ2-5; as DNA is missing, the TRBD1 call by TCRdb cannot be tested. The CDR3 is made up of 15 amino acids. The germline CDR1 and CDR2 sequences are PRHDT and FYEKMQ (reference sequence). CDR3 residues: CASSAPGQGGETQYF.

Here the CDR3 reads CSVGAGGRYEQYF. The rearrangement joins TRBV29-1 to TRBJ2-7; TCRdb outputs TRBD2, but without DNA this stays unchecked. This CDR3 region has 13 residues. The V gene's germline CDR1 is SQVTM and CDR2 ANQGSEA.

The chain carries TRBV2 and TRBJ2-5; TCRdb reports TRBD1, a call that lacks DNA to check it against. The CDR3 has 14 amino acids. CDR1 and CDR2 (germline): SNHLY, FYNNEI. CDR3 sequence reads: CASRYGQAQETQYF.

This chain uses TRBV6-4 with TRBJ2-3; TCRdb calls TRBD2, which cannot be checked without DNA. The length of the CDR3 is 15 residues. Germline V gene sequence: CDR1 MRHNA, CDR2 SNTAGT. The CDR3 here is CASSARAGITDTQYF.

The genes are TRBV27 and TRBJ1-5. The CDR3 sequence is 14 residues long. The germline V gene encodes CDR1 MNHEY and CDR2 SMNVEV (reference sequence). This chain's CDR3 is CASSPRDSNQPQHF.

The V call is TRBV7-9, the J call TRBJ2-3; the D call from TCRdb, TRBD2, cannot be confirmed without DNA. This CDR3 comprises 14 residues. Germline CDR1 is SEHNR and CDR2 is FQNEAQ (reference sequence). Here the CDR3 reads CASRSGGATDTQYF.

J is TRBJ2-3 and V is TRBV27; TCRdb gives TRBD1 as the D gene, but with no DNA this cannot be confirmed. Germline V lookup: CDR1 MNHEY, CDR2 SMNVEV (reference sequence). The CDR3 sequence is 15 residues long. CDR3 sequence: CASTHGTPFGDTQYF.

The rearrangement links TRBV6-6 to TRBJ2-1; TCRdb selects TRBD2, and the lack of DNA leaves this call unchecked. Germline CDR1 is MNHNY and CDR2 is SVGAGI (reference sequence). The CDR3 is 15 residues long. The CDR3 is CASSLRDSSYDEQFF.

The chain uses TRBV29-1 and TRBJ2-7. Germline CDR1 reads SQVTM; CDR2 reads ANQGSEA. The CDR3 spans 13 residues. The CDR3 here is CSVVRQDSYEQYF.

This chain connects TRBV7-6 to TRBJ1-4; the TRBD1 assignment by TCRdb is unverifiable without DNA. The CDR3 sequence is 14 residues long. Germline-derived CDR1 and CDR2 are SGHVS and FNYEAQ. Here the CDR3 reads CASSLGGALEKLFF.

This chain uses TRBV7-2 with TRBJ2-7; TCRdb proposes TRBD2, but this gene call is untestable without DNA. Germline-derived CDR1 and CDR2 are SGHTA and FQGNSA. CDR3 length equals 21 residues. The CDR3: CASSSPVGGSASDSPPNEQYF.

This sequence joins TRBV4-1 and TRBJ2-1; TCRdb outputs TRBD2, but without DNA this stays unchecked. This CDR3 contains 19 residues. CDR1 is MGHRA and CDR2 is YSYEKL in the germline V gene. The CDR3: CASSQDWGLAGGPNNEQFF.

The chain links TRBV6-5 to TRBJ2-6; TCRdb indicates TRBD1, and absent DNA this call remains unverified. CDR1 is MNHEY and CDR2 is SVGAGI in the germline V gene. The CDR3 sequence is 16 residues long. This CDR3 is CASSVRGASGANVLTF.

The rearrangement joins TRBV7-9 to TRBJ1-4. The germline V gene encodes CDR1 SEHNR and CDR2 FQNEAQ (reference sequence). The CDR3 runs to 15 residues. CDR3 protein: CASSFSGATNEKLFF.

The V gene is TRBV28, the J gene TRBJ2-1. Germline values: CDR1 MDHEN, CDR2 SYDVKM. CDR3 length: 14 residues. The CDR3 sequence is CASSLLATYNEQFF.

The chain uses TRBV4-3 and TRBJ2-1; TCRdb proposes TRBD1, but this gene call is untestable without DNA. CDR3 length equals 15 residues. CDR1 and CDR2 from the germline V gene are LGHNA and YSLEER. The CDR3 is CASSQDRTPGGEQFF.

The chain links TRBV29-1 to TRBJ2-7; TCRdb lists TRBD1, though no DNA is available to test this call. From germline, CDR1 is SQVTM and CDR2 ANQGSEA. The CDR3 runs to 12 residues. The CDR3: CSVDMGGGEQYF.

The gene calls are TRBV12-3 or TRBV12-4 and TRBJ1-5; TCRdb's assignment of TRBD1 cannot be checked, as there is no DNA. The CDR3 runs to 13 residues. This chain's CDR3 is CASGHRDRQPQHF.